Below are 5 T cell receptor beta chains sequenced from a single sample in a study of OX40 agonist ivuxolimab in advanced cancers. The repertoire was sequenced with immunoSEQ multiplex PCR; TCRdb's copy has only in-frame clones and lacks some. Of just under 95,000 clones listed, over 75% are singletons. Sequenced material: CD4+ or CD8+ T cells sorted from blood, taken in a trial of the OX40 agonist ivuxolimab. These receptors originate from an adult with an advanced solid tumor such as melanoma, head and neck, liver or kidney cancer.

The gene calls are TRBV11-2 and TRBJ1-2; D gene uncertain. Germline-derived CDR1 and CDR2 are SGHAT and FQNNGV. Between the trimmed V and J ends, which lost 1 base and 2 bases, there was a span of 5 bases. This CDR3 region has 13 residues. The CDR3 spells CASSLVANYGYTF. Written as DNA, the CDR3 is TGTGCCAGCAGCTTAGTGGCCAACTATGGCTACACCTTC.

This clone was seen a handful of times. This chain uses TRBV29-1 with TRBJ1-1, with D unresolved. The germline V gene has CDR1 SQVTM and CDR2 ANQGSEA. This CDR3 is built from 10 residues. V was pared by 8 bases and J by 3 bases, with 7 bases between. The CDR3 protein is CSYLDTEAFF. The CDR3 nucleotides read TGCAGCTACCTCGACACTGAAGCTTTCTTT.

The rearrangement links TRBV19 to TRBJ1-4, with 10 bases that match TRBD1. The V segment lost 4 bases and the J segment 6 bases; nucleotides outside the gene matches: 5. The CDR3 spans 15 residues. CDR1 is LNHDA and CDR2 is SQIVND in the germline V gene (reference sequence). This CDR3 is CASSRRTGGHEKLFF. CDR3 DNA sequence: TGTGCCAGTAGTAGGCGGACAGGGGGGCATGAAAAACTGTTTTTT.

This chain uses TRBV2 with TRBJ1-2, with 8 bases fitting TRBD1. CDR1 is SNHLY and CDR2 is FYNNEI in the germline V gene. This CDR3 has 15 residues. V lost 4 bases to trimming and J lost 6 bases; unmatched junction nucleotides: 10. The CDR3 reads CASSASRGRADGYTF. The CDR3, as DNA: TGTGCCAGCAGTGCCAGCAGGGGGCGCGCGGATGGCTACACCTTC. Filled out from reference TRBV2 and TRBJ1-2, the complete variable domain reads EPEVTQTPSHQVTQMGQEVILRCVPISNHLYFYWYRQILGQKVEFLVSFYNNEISEKSEIFDDQFSVERPDGSNFTLKIRSTKLEDSAMYFCASSASRGRADGYTFGSGTRLTVV.

The chain uses TRBV6-5 and TRBJ1-5; D not resolved. The CDR3 consists of 13 residues. V lost 4 bases and J 4 bases, leaving 8 bases between the germline ends. CDR1 is MNHEY, CDR2 SVGAGI, per germline. The CDR3, as DNA: TGTGCCAGCAGTTCCCACTCAAATCAGCCCCAGCATTTT. It encodes CASSSHSNQPQHF.